These 26 T cell receptor beta chains were sequenced from one sample in a study of CD8 T cells in Susac syndrome. The RNA input was 0.5 to 1 ug, and it was reverse transcribed with random hexamers. TCRdb recomputed calls from the immunoSEQ multiplex PCR reads with MiXCR, one row per CDR3 protein. The sample carries 200,000 to 250,000 distinct CDR3 sequences, about 95% recorded once. The sample was CD4+ T cells from PBMCs. These receptors were taken from a human donor with Susac syndrome.

DNA of the CDR3: TGCGCCACTGTACCGCCAGGGCGCACTGAAGCTTTCTTT. It is translated as CATVPPGRTEAFF. This chain joins TRBV10-2 and TRBJ1-1; the D gene is possibly TRBD1 (5 bases). The CDR3 runs to 13 residues. Trimming removed 10 bases from V and 4 bases from J, with 16 bases in between. The germline V gene has CDR1 WSHSY and CDR2 SAAADI.

This rearrangement joins TRBV5-4 to TRBJ2-5, with a possible D match to TRBD1 (6 bases). In germline, CDR1 is SGHNT, CDR2 YYREEE (reference sequence). The CDR3 runs to 14 residues. V dropped 4 bases and J dropped 1 base, with 11 bases sitting between them. CDR3: CASSPDSSQETQYF. CDR3 in DNA: TGTGCCAGCAGCCCGGACAGTTCCCAAGAGACCCAGTACTTC.

The V call is TRBV9, the J call TRBJ1-6; possibly TRBD1 for D (5 bases). Germline CDR1 is SGDLS and CDR2 is YYNGEE. CDR3 size: 14 residues. Trimming stripped 0 bases from V and 10 bases from J, with 11 bases between. CDR3 region: CASSVEDTGSPLHF. In DNA form, the CDR3 reads TGTGCCAGCAGCGTAGAGGACACGGGATCACCCCTCCACTTT.

V is TRBV24-1 and J is TRBJ2-1, with a weak D call TRBD2 (5 bases). This CDR3 contains 14 residues. Per germline, CDR1 KGHDR and CDR2 SFDVKD. Trimming took off 3 bases at V and 7 bases at J, with 12 bases between the two ends. Here the CDR3 DNA reads TGTGCCACCAGTGATCCGGACGAGCGGAATGAGCAGTTCTTC. Translation: CATSDPDERNEQFF.

The chain is built from TRBV7-2 and TRBJ1-5, with D tentatively TRBD1 (5 bases). The CDR3 totals 16 residues. CDR1 is SGHTA and CDR2 is FQGNSA in the germline V gene. V lost 7 bases to trimming and J lost 3 bases, with 19 bases between them. The CDR3 sequence is CASTPLGGYDNQPQHF. The CDR3 DNA is TGTGCCAGCACCCCCTTGGGGGGATATGACAATCAGCCCCAGCATTTT.

V is TRBV6-5 and J is TRBJ2-5, with 8 nucleotides matching TRBD1. Germline values: CDR1 MNHEY, CDR2 SVGAGI. The CDR3 covers 15 residues. J lost 7 bases, V lost 6 bases, and 13 bases had no gene match. CDR3 amino acids: CASSRGQGTAVTQYF. CDR3 in DNA: TGTGCCAGCAGCCGTGGACAGGGCACCGCCGTGACCCAGTACTTC.

V usage is TRBV6-2 or TRBV6-3 and J usage is TRBJ2-7; TRBD1 might be the D (6 bases). Trimming removed 2 bases from V and 11 bases from J, with 19 bases in between. The CDR3 contains 14 residues. Per the germline V gene, CDR1 is MNHEY and CDR2 is SVGEGT. The CDR3 region is CASSYRKDRIYEYF. The CDR3 bases are TGTGCCAGCAGTTACCGGAAGGACAGAATTTACGAGTACTTC.

The chain couples TRBV30 to TRBJ2-4, with D possibly matching TRBD2 (5 bases). Germline values: CDR1 GTSNPN, CDR2 SVGIG (reference sequence). The V end was cut by 2 bases, the J end by 0 bases, with 11 bases between. This CDR3 region has 15 residues. CDR3 protein: CAWSLPGKAKNIQYF. The CDR3 bases are TGTGCCTGGAGTCTTCCGGGGAAAGCCAAAAACATTCAGTACTTC.

V usage is TRBV6-2 or TRBV6-3 and J usage is TRBJ1-1; 7 bases are a match to TRBD1. From germline, CDR1 is MNHEY and CDR2 SVGEGT. The CDR3 has 13 residues. V was clipped by 6 bases and J by 6 bases; unmatched bases: 7. The CDR3 loop reads CASSGQVLSEAFF. As DNA, the CDR3 is TGTGCCAGCAGCGGACAGGTCCTATCTGAAGCTTTCTTT.

The CDR3 nucleotides read TGCGCCAGCAGCCAGGGACGGTTGGATTCACCCCTCCACTTT. This codes for CASSQGRLDSPLHF. The J gene is TRBJ1-6, the V gene TRBV5-1, with D maybe TRBD1 (5 bases). The V gene's germline CDR1 is SGHRS and CDR2 YFSETQ. V lost 4 bases to trimming and J lost 8 bases, with 13 bases between them. The CDR3 has 14 amino acids. Combining the CDR3 with reference TRBV5-1 and TRBJ1-6 gives the whole variable domain KAGVTQTPRYLIKTRGQQVTLSCSPISGHRSVSWYQQTPGQGLQFLFEYFSETQRNKGNFPGRFSGRQFSNSRSEMNVSTLELGDSALYLCASSQGRLDSPLHFGNGTRLTVT.

The chain employs TRBV13 and TRBJ1-2, with 8 bases that match TRBD1. Germline values: CDR1 PRHDT, CDR2 FYEKMQ (reference sequence). CDR3 length equals 14 residues. V shed 6 bases, J shed 3 bases, and the junction held 6 bases outside the gene matches. The CDR3 region is CASSFRGRDYGYTF. Here the CDR3 DNA reads TGTGCCAGCAGTTTCAGGGGGCGAGACTATGGCTACACCTTC.

The rearrangement links TRBV4-2 to TRBJ2-7; D is ambiguous. V was trimmed by 0 bases and J by 7 bases, leaving 10 bases between them. Germline assignment: CDR1 LGHNA and CDR2 YNFKEQ. CDR3 length: 13 residues. The CDR3 sequence is CASSQDPLGEQYF. The CDR3 DNA sequence: TGTGCCAGCAGCCAAGATCCCTTAGGGGAGCAGTACTTC.

The chain links TRBV29-1 to TRBJ2-3, with TRBD2 matching 10 bases. V shed 4 bases, J shed 4 bases, and the junction held 11 bases outside the gene matches. Germline CDR1 SQVTM, CDR2 ANQGSEA. The CDR3 totals 16 residues. The CDR3 spells CSVVLAGAAPPDTQYF. The CDR3 DNA is TGCAGCGTTGTCCTAGCGGGGGCCGCCCCTCCAGATACGCAGTATTTT.

The chain uses TRBV7-2 and TRBJ2-5, with unresolved D. CDR1 SGHTA and CDR2 FQGNSA come from the germline V gene. Trimming removed 3 bases at V and 5 bases at J, with 7 bases between. The CDR3 covers 12 residues. The CDR3 DNA is TGTGCCAGCAGCTTTTCTAGGGAGACCCAGTACTTC. Translated, it gives CASSFSRETQYF.

This chain joins TRBV6-2 or TRBV6-3 and TRBJ2-7, with D hard to call. Per the germline V gene, CDR1 is MNHEY and CDR2 is SVGEGT. The CDR3 loop spans 14 amino acids. Deletions cut 4 bases from V and 2 bases from J, with 12 bases between. CDR3 bases: TGTGCCAGCAGTTCCCCCTGGCCCCCCTACGAGCAGTACTTC. The encoded protein is CASSSPWPPYEQYF.

The chain combines TRBV12-3 or TRBV12-4 with TRBJ2-5; the D gene is possibly TRBD1 (5 bases). V was shortened by 7 bases and J by 2 bases, with 11 bases between the two germline ends. This CDR3 region has 13 residues. The DNA of the CDR3 is TGTGCCAGCACCATAGACAGACAAGAGACCCAGTACTTC. As protein: CASTIDRQETQYF.

This clonotype has only a few counts. The gene calls are TRBV28 and TRBJ1-2; maybe TRBD1 (5 bases). CDR1 MDHEN and CDR2 SYDVKM come from the germline V gene. Trimming removed 4 bases at V and 1 base at J, with 13 bases between. The CDR3 is 15 residues long. The CDR3 loop is CASSSSRQGNYGYTF. CDR3 in DNA: TGTGCCAGCAGTTCCTCTAGGCAGGGTAACTATGGCTACACCTTC.

This clonotype was seen only once. The V call is TRBV20-1, the J call TRBJ1-1; 7 positions match TRBD1. This CDR3 is built from 12 residues. Trimming at V came to 5 bases and at J to 3 bases, leaving 3 bases not matched to a gene. Germline loops: CDR1 DFQATT, CDR2 SNEGSKA (reference sequence). In nucleotides, the CDR3 is TGCAGTGCTTTGACAGGGTACACTGAAGCTTTCTTT. It codes for CSALTGYTEAFF.

This clonotype was counted a single time. The chain has TRBV5-1 and TRBJ2-2; the D is unclear. CDR1 and CDR2 (germline): SGHRS, YFSETQ. Trimming removed 5 bases from V and 4 bases from J, with 9 bases in between. CDR3 length: 13 amino acids. Written as DNA, the CDR3 is TGCGCCAGCAGGGCCGGTTCCACCGGGGAGCTGTTTTTT. Translating gives CASRAGSTGELFF.

This clonotype was seen once. The chain carries TRBV3-1 and TRBJ2-7; 11 bases agree with TRBD1. Trimming cost V 1 base and J 1 base; bases outside gene matches: 6. CDR1 is LGHDT, CDR2 YNNKEL, per germline (reference sequence). The CDR3 runs to 17 residues. The CDR3: CASSQGPGQGGSYEQYF. The CDR3 nucleotides read TGTGCCAGCAGCCAAGGCCCGGGACAGGGGGGATCCTACGAGCAGTACTTC.

This clonotype has only one observation. V gene TRBV20-1 combines with J gene TRBJ1-6, with TRBD1 matching over 7 bases. The germline V gene encodes CDR1 DFQATT and CDR2 SNEGSKA (reference sequence). This CDR3 comprises 19 residues. J gave up 0 bases and V 0 bases, and 11 bases lay outside the gene matches. As DNA, the CDR3 is TGCAGTGCTAGAGACCCCCCGACAGGGACAAGCTCCTATAATTCACCCCTCCACTTT. This sequence encodes CSARDPPTGTSSYNSPLHF.

The CDR3: CASRDYDRAGELFF. CDR3 in DNA: TGTGCCAGCAGGGACTACGACAGGGCCGGGGAGCTGTTTTTT. This chain joins TRBV28 and TRBJ2-2, with D possibly TRBD1 on 7 matching bases. The CDR3 runs 14 residues. Per germline, CDR1 MDHEN and CDR2 SYDVKM. V gave up 6 bases and J gave up 6 bases, with 14 bases separating them.

This sequence joins TRBV30 and TRBJ1-2; TRBD1 is a possible D gene (6 bases). Per the germline V gene, CDR1 is GTSNPN and CDR2 is SVGIG (reference sequence). V shed 4 bases and J shed 4 bases, with 16 bases lying between them. The CDR3 covers 14 residues. In DNA, the CDR3 is TGTGCCTGGACCCCCGGACAGCTGGGCTATGGCTACACCTTC. Amino acids: CAWTPGQLGYGYTF.

The rearrangement joins TRBV5-1 to TRBJ2-5; 7 bases line up with TRBD1. The junction had 7 bases not matched to a gene; V was cut back by 4 bases and J by 1 base. The CDR3 is 15 amino acids. Germline V gives CDR1 SGHRS, CDR2 YFSETQ. Here the CDR3 reads CASSRGRQGQETQYF. In DNA, the CDR3 is TGCGCCAGCAGCCGAGGACGACAGGGCCAAGAGACCCAGTACTTC.

CDR3: CASSLESGYGYTF. The CDR3 DNA reads as TGCGCCAGCAGCTTGGAGTCGGGATATGGCTACACCTTC. This sequence joins TRBV5-1 and TRBJ1-2, with D unresolved. Germline loops: CDR1 SGHRS, CDR2 YFSETQ. The CDR3 runs to 13 residues. The V gene lost 0 bases and the J gene lost 5 bases, with 8 bases spanning the gap. Full variable domain (rest looked up from reference TRBV5-1 and TRBJ1-2): KAGVTQTPRYLIKTRGQQVTLSCSPISGHRSVSWYQQTPGQGLQFLFEYFSETQRNKGNFPGRFSGRQFSNSRSEMNVSTLELGDSALYLCASSLESGYGYTFGSGTRLTVV.

Only a few counts were recorded for this clonotype. This chain uses TRBV6-6 with TRBJ2-7, with D perhaps matching TRBD2 (6 bases). V shed 7 bases and J shed 7 bases, with 14 bases lying between them. Germline loops: CDR1 MNHNY, CDR2 SVGAGI (reference sequence). The CDR3 spans 12 residues. The DNA of the CDR3 is TGTGCCAGCACCTTCGAGGGGAGGGAGCAGTACTTC. It codes for CASTFEGREQYF.